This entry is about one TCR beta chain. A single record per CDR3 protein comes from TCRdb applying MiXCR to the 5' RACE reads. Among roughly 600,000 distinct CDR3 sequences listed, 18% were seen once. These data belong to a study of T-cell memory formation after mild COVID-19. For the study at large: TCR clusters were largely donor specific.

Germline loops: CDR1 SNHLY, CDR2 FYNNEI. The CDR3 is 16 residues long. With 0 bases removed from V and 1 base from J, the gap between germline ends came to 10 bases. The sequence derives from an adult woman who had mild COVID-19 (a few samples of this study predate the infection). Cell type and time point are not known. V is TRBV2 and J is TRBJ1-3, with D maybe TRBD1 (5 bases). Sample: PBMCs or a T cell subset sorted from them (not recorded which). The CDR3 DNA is TGTGCCAGCAGTGAAGCTGGGGCCAGGTCTGGAAACACCATATATTTT. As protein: CASSEAGARSGNTIYF.